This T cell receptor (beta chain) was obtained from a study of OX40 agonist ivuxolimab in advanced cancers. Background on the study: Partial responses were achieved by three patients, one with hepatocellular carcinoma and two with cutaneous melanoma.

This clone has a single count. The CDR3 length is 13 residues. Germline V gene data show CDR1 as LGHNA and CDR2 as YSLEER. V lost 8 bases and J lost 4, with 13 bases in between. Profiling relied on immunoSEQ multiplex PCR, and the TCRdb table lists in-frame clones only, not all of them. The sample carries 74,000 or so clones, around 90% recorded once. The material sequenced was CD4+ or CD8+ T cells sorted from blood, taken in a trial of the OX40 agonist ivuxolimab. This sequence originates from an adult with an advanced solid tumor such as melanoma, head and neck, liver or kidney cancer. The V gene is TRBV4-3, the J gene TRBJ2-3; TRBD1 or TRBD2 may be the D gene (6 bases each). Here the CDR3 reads CASGVGGADTQYF. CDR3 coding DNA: TGCGCCAGCGGGGTCGGGGGCGCAGATACGCAGTATTTT.